This is a list of T cell receptor beta chains from one sample in a study of shared clonotypes between healthy human individuals. Profiling relied on immunoSEQ multiplex PCR, and the TCRdb table lists in-frame clones only, not all of them. The repertoire consists of roughly 2.4 million clones, with approximately 96% occurring once and the leading ten covering around 0.13%. The specimen sequenced was naive CD4+ T cells sorted from blood. The receptors shown here come from a man between 18 and 35 years old in good health. Both conserved end residues are trimmed from each CDR3. The order of the fields is V gene, J gene, CDR3 protein.

>TRBV10-1|TRBJ1-6
ASNKTEKPLH
>TRBV7-2|TRBJ1-5
ASSPRQVTNQPQH
>TRBV27|TRBJ2-2
ASSLSRTGGTRITGELF
>TRBV7-8|TRBJ1-4
ASSLVGGSANEKLF
>TRBV27|TRBJ1-1
ASKAIMNTEAF
>TRBV6-1|TRBJ2-7
ASSGQGGSYEQY
>TRBV6-6|TRBJ1-2
ASSYLEGGYGYT
>TRBV11-2|TRBJ2-7
ASSGGGYEQY
>TRBV18|TRBJ2-7
ASSPGTGGTYEQY
>TRBV7-9|TRBJ1-2
ASSHVGGYT
>TRBV4-1|TRBJ2-3
ASSLQRGGDTQY
>TRBV19|TRBJ2-2
ASGSGGDTGELF
>TRBV6-1|TRBJ1-2
ASSEGAGSPNYGYT
>TRBV6-5|TRBJ1-1
ASSPGGMNTEAF
>TRBV29-1|TRBJ2-5
SVKPGTGGETQY
>TRBV5-1|TRBJ2-5
ASSFHGAQETQY
>TRBV6-5|TRBJ2-7
ASRRQGSYEQY
>TRBV6-6|TRBJ2-7
ASSYSTGTYEQY
>TRBV2|TRBJ1-1
ASSAGINTEAF
>TRBV9|TRBJ1-2
ASSDGQGRGGYT
>TRBV5-1|TRBJ2-5
ASSREGDTQY
>TRBV2|TRBJ1-6
ASISDSPSPLH
>TRBV6-5|TRBJ1-6
ASRRQGGSPLH
>TRBV29-1|TRBJ1-1
SVELPGQNTEAF
>TRBV11-2|TRBJ2-7
ASSLDGRVAYEQY
>TRBV10-1|TRBJ1-4
ASSVGTNEKLF
>TRBV5-6|TRBJ1-1
ASSSAITSGSSTEAF
>TRBV7-7|TRBJ2-7
ASSLGGKGYEQY
>TRBV9|TRBJ1-2
ASSVDRANYGYT
>TRBV4-3|TRBJ2-1
ASSQGQGTYNEQF
>TRBV4-2|TRBJ1-4
ASSQGSGTTNEKLF
>TRBV11-2|TRBJ1-6
ASSILQGPLMPLH
>TRBV7-9|TRBJ1-6
ASSYLDGSPLH
>TRBV4-1|TRBJ1-4
ASSQGQKLF
>TRBV7-6|TRBJ2-5
ASSVGLGRETQY
>TRBV5-8|TRBJ2-1
ASSFRGSGSSSYNEQF
>TRBV19|TRBJ2-2
ASSTQGGRNTGELF
>TRBV30|TRBJ2-1
AWDDRGRRFFYNEQF
>TRBV5-1|TRBJ2-3
ASSLASGGTDTQY
>TRBV5-6|TRBJ1-2
ASSLGRQYYGYT
>TRBV11-1|TRBJ2-2
ASSQRQGNTGELF
>TRBV7-3|TRBJ1-6
ASSLTAGGDNSPLH
>TRBV19|TRBJ1-6
ASSTGGSYNSPLH
>TRBV6-5|TRBJ1-2
ASSSRARGGYT